These 27 T cell receptor beta chains share one sample of origin, sequenced in a study of blood T cell repertoires in COVID-19. Clones were sequenced by immunoSEQ multiplex PCR, and TCRdb holds only the in-frame ones, with some missing. In the table there are about 310,000 clones, around 87% of which are singletons. Sequencing was done on a sample of peripheral blood. These receptors all come from a man aged 50 or older with active or convalescent COVID-19.

This clone has just a few counts. This CDR3 is also generated by other DNA sequences in the sample. The J gene is TRBJ1-2, the V gene TRBV7-2, with 7 positions matching TRBD1. The V and J ends lost 6 bases and 2 bases, in that order; junction bases with no gene match: 6. The CDR3 spans 14 residues. Germline CDR1 is SGHTA and CDR2 is FQGNSA. The CDR3 DNA is TGTGCCAGCAGTCTAGAGACAGGGAACTATGGCTACACCTTC. It is translated as CASSLETGNYGYTF.

About this clone itself: The junction departs from germline at one end; a sequencing error may be responsible. This chain connects TRBV7-7 to TRBJ2-3; 12 nucleotides align to TRBD2. This CDR3 contains 17 residues. Germline V gives CDR1 SSHAT, CDR2 FNYEAQ (reference sequence). The CDR3 spells CASSLKLAGGPFDTQYF. CDR3 sequence (DNA): TGTGCTAGCAGCTTAAAACTAGCGGGGGGCCCCTTCGATACGCAGTATTTT.

A single count supports this clone. The chain carries TRBV28 and TRBJ1-1; D not certain. Between the trimmed V and J ends, which lost 3 bases and 1 base, there was a span of 6 bases. Looked up from germline, CDR1 is MDHEN and CDR2 is SYDVKM. This CDR3 is built from 13 residues. CDR3 bases: TGTGCCAGCAGTTTTACTAGGAACACTGAAGCTTTCTTT. Translated: CASSFTRNTEAFF.

The chain has TRBV2 and TRBJ1-6; D uncertain. CDR1 is SNHLY, CDR2 FYNNEI, per germline. With 6 bases removed from V and 7 bases from J, the gap between germline ends came to 10 bases. The CDR3 consists of 13 residues. Here the CDR3 DNA reads TGTGCCAGCAGGGCAGGTCAGAATTCACCCCTCCACTTT. Translation: CASRAGQNSPLHF.

This chain uses TRBV19 with TRBJ2-7, with TRBD1 matching over 7 bases. V was clipped by 6 bases and J by 6 bases; unmatched bases: 8. Germline V CDR1 and CDR2: LNHDA, SQIVND (reference sequence). CDR3 size: 13 residues. CDR3 residues: CASRSTGAGEQYF. CDR3 bases: TGTGCCAGTAGGTCCACAGGGGCGGGCGAGCAGTACTTC. Full variable domain (outside the CDR3, taken from reference TRBV19 and TRBJ2-7): DGGITQSPKYLFRKEGQNVTLSCEQNLNHDAMYWYRQDPGQGLRLIYYSQIVNDFQKGDIAEGYSVSREKKESFPLTVTSAQKNPTAFYLCASRSTGAGEQYFGPGTRLTVT.

This rearrangement joins TRBV5-1 to TRBJ2-5; possible D gene TRBD2, 5 bases. With 0 bases removed from V and 4 bases from J, the gap between germline ends came to 10 bases. CDR1 is SGHRS, CDR2 YFSETQ, per germline. The CDR3 is made up of 14 amino acids. The CDR3 is CASSLAPGSETQYF. DNA for the CDR3: TGCGCCAGCAGCTTGGCCCCGGGGTCAGAGACCCAGTACTTC. The whole variable domain, filled in from reference TRBV5-1 and TRBJ2-5, reads KAGVTQTPRYLIKTRGQQVTLSCSPISGHRSVSWYQQTPGQGLQFLFEYFSETQRNKGNFPGRFSGRQFSNSRSEMNVSTLELGDSALYLCASSLAPGSETQYFGPGTRLLVL.

The rearrangement joins TRBV7-2 to TRBJ2-4; the D is unclear. Trimming pared 3 bases from V and 0 bases from J, leaving 9 bases between. This CDR3 region has 15 residues. CDR1 is SGHTA and CDR2 is FQGNSA in the germline V gene. DNA of the CDR3: TGTGCCAGCAGCTTGGAGTCTCTAGCCAAAAACATTCAGTACTTC. Protein: CASSLESLAKNIQYF.

The chain has TRBV24-1 and TRBJ2-7; D call uncertain. CDR3 length: 14 amino acids. In germline, CDR1 is KGHDR, CDR2 SFDVKD. V lost 1 base and J lost 2, with 8 bases in between. CDR3 nucleotide sequence: TGTGCCACCAGTGATTTAGACAAGCCCTACGAGCAGTACTTC. Translation gives CATSDLDKPYEQYF.

The J gene is TRBJ1-1, the V gene TRBV7-3, with D unresolved. The CDR3 totals 13 residues. Trimming removed 2 bases at V and 0 bases at J, with 4 bases between. CDR1 is SGHTA and CDR2 is FQGTGA in the germline V gene. Here the CDR3 DNA reads TGTGCCAGCAGCTTATCCTTGAACACTGAAGCTTTCTTT. Residues: CASSLSLNTEAFF.

This clone came up a few times. The chain joins TRBV29-1 to TRBJ2-7; unclear D gene. The ends were cut back, 6 bases at V and 4 bases at J, with 7 bases in the middle. The germline V gene has CDR1 SQVTM and CDR2 ANQGSEA. The CDR3 sequence is 10 residues long. The DNA for the CDR3 is TGCAGCGTCTTTGAGTACGAGCAGTACTTC. Its protein product is CSVFEYEQYF.

The chain joins TRBV7-2 to TRBJ1-3; 7 nucleotides align to TRBD1. The CDR3 extends over 17 amino acids. The V gene end was trimmed by 5 bases and the J gene end by 3 bases; junction bases not matched to a gene: 13. The germline V gene has CDR1 SGHTA and CDR2 FQGNSA. The CDR3 sequence is CASSMLPTGASGNTIYF. The CDR3 nucleotides read TGTGCCAGCAGCATGCTACCCACAGGGGCAAGTGGAAACACCATATATTTT.

The chain recombines TRBV27 with TRBJ1-2, with TRBD1 as a possible D gene (5 bases). CDR3 length equals 14 residues. Trimming took off 3 bases at V and 7 bases at J, with 15 bases between the two ends. Germline CDR1 is MNHEY and CDR2 is SMNVEV (reference sequence). CDR3 nucleotide sequence: TGTGCCAGCAGTTTTGGAGGGCCAGGGTCTGGCTACACCTTC. This codes for CASSFGGPGSGYTF.

The chain is built from TRBV18 and TRBJ1-2, with 8 bases lining up with TRBD1. Germline values: CDR1 KGHSH, CDR2 LQKENI. The CDR3 is 18 residues long. The V gene end was trimmed by 4 bases and the J gene end by 7 bases; junction bases not matched to a gene: 20. The CDR3, as DNA: TGTGCCAGCTCACGGTCCCAGACAGGGGTTACGATGGGTCCTGGCTACACCTTC. Amino acids: CASSRSQTGVTMGPGYTF.

The V gene is TRBV29-1, the J gene TRBJ1-2; 9 bases map to TRBD1. The length of the CDR3 is 15 residues. From germline, CDR1 is SQVTM and CDR2 ANQGSEA. V shed 3 bases, J shed 3 bases, and the junction held 8 bases outside the gene matches. CDR3 loop: CSVDPGQGGYYGYTF. The CDR3, as DNA: TGCAGCGTTGACCCGGGACAGGGAGGTTACTATGGCTACACCTTC.

The rearrangement links TRBV29-1 to TRBJ2-3; 12 nucleotides match TRBD2. The germline gives CDR1 SQVTM, CDR2 ANQGSEA. CDR3 size: 15 residues. Trimming at V came to 3 bases and at J to 0 bases, leaving 1 base not matched to a gene. The CDR3 region is CSVEGTSGSTDTQYF. The CDR3 region has the DNA TGCAGCGTTGAGGGGACTAGCGGGAGCACAGATACGCAGTATTTT.

This rearrangement joins TRBV7-9 to TRBJ1-1, with 7 bases matching TRBD1. J was trimmed by 7 bases and V by 2 bases; bases with no gene match: 7. Germline V lookup: CDR1 SEHNR, CDR2 FQNEAQ (reference sequence). CDR3 length equals 14 residues. CDR3 in amino acids: CASSLRQGWGEAFF. As DNA, the CDR3 is TGTGCCAGCAGCTTACGACAGGGCTGGGGTGAAGCTTTCTTT.

This clone was seen once. The chain carries TRBV6-2 or TRBV6-3 and TRBJ1-5; possibly TRBD1 for D (5 bases). The CDR3 totals 16 residues. Looked up from germline, CDR1 is MNHEY and CDR2 is SVGEGT. The V end lost 2 bases, the J end lost 3 bases, and 14 bases lay between the germline ends. For the CDR3, the DNA is TGTGCCAGCAGTTACCCAATCGGGGGTTTCAATCAGCCCCAGCATTTT. It encodes CASSYPIGGFNQPQHF.

The rearrangement uses TRBV19 and TRBJ1-4; possible D gene TRBD1, 5 bases. Between the trimmed V and J ends, which lost 5 bases and 1 base, there was a span of 11 bases. In germline, CDR1 is LNHDA, CDR2 SQIVND (reference sequence). The CDR3 loop spans 15 amino acids. CDR3 in DNA: TGTGCCAGTAGTCTGACAGCATTAACTAATGAAAAACTGTTTTTT. It is translated as CASSLTALTNEKLFF.

The rearrangement joins TRBV7-3 to TRBJ1-1; D call uncertain. Germline CDR1 and CDR2: SGHTA and FQGTGA. The CDR3 length is 13 residues. Trimming stripped 1 base from V and 7 bases from J, with 10 bases between. This CDR3 is CASSLKGEGEAFF. CDR3 nucleotides: TGTGCCAGCAGCTTAAAAGGTGAGGGTGAAGCTTTCTTT.

This clone appeared a few times. The chain joins TRBV7-3 to TRBJ2-2; 8 bases line up with TRBD1. V dropped 5 bases and J dropped 3; count of bases not matched to a gene: 5. Germline V gene lookup returns CDR1 SGHTA and CDR2 FQGTGA. The CDR3 is 15 amino acids. In DNA, the CDR3 is TGTGCCAGCAGCCAGGGACAGGCTTACACCGGGGAGCTGTTTTTT. The encoded protein is CASSQGQAYTGELFF.

J is TRBJ1-6 and V is TRBV6-1; 7 nucleotides match TRBD1. CDR3 length: 17 amino acids. CDR1 is MNHNS and CDR2 is SASEGT in the germline V gene. After removal of 3 bases from V and 1 base from J, the junction contained 6 bases not matched to a gene. CDR3 region: CASSDLDRRSYNSPLHF. Written as DNA, the CDR3 is TGTGCCAGCAGTGACTTGGACAGGAGGTCCTATAATTCACCCCTCCACTTT.

The chain employs TRBV29-1 and TRBJ1-2; 8 positions match TRBD1. The CDR3 runs to 13 residues. J gave up 8 bases and V 4 bases, and 9 bases lay outside the gene matches. Germline CDR1 and CDR2: SQVTM and ANQGSEA. CDR3 DNA: TGCAGCGTTGGGGAATGGGACAGGAACGGCTACACCTTC. It encodes CSVGEWDRNGYTF.

The chain recombines TRBV4-3 with TRBJ1-2; D may be TRBD1 (6 bases). This CDR3 region has 12 residues. Germline loops: CDR1 LGHNA, CDR2 YSLEER. Trimming cost V 5 bases and J 5 bases, with 9 bases left between them. CDR3 sequence (DNA): TGCGCCAGCAGCTACACAGGGTATGGCTACACCTTC. This gives the protein CASSYTGYGYTF.

J is TRBJ2-1 and V is TRBV2, with 10 bases matching TRBD2. The J segment lost 2 bases and the V segment lost 6 bases, leaving 4 bases of the junction unmatched. The CDR3 loop spans 15 amino acids. In germline, CDR1 is SNHLY, CDR2 FYNNEI. CDR3 sequence: CASRASGSPYNEQFF. In nucleotides, the CDR3 is TGTGCCAGCAGGGCTAGCGGGAGCCCCTACAATGAGCAGTTCTTC.

The rearrangement joins TRBV2 to TRBJ1-2, with 9 bases fitting TRBD1. The V and J ends lost 6 bases and 5 bases, in that order; junction bases with no gene match: 13. The germline V gene encodes CDR1 SNHLY and CDR2 FYNNEI. The CDR3 totals 16 residues. In nucleotides, the CDR3 is TGTGCCAGCAGCTTACAGGGGGCAGGTTCGGGATATGGCTACACCTTC. Its translation is CASSLQGAGSGYGYTF.

V usage is TRBV7-2 and J usage is TRBJ2-7, with 7 positions matching TRBD1. CDR1 is SGHTA and CDR2 is FQGNSA in the germline V gene. This CDR3 is built from 17 residues. V lost 5 bases, J lost 1 base, and 14 bases stayed unmatched. CDR3: CASSITRTGLGSYEQYF. The CDR3 coding sequence is TGTGCCAGCAGCATCACACGGACAGGACTTGGGTCCTACGAGCAGTACTTC.

This clone was recorded only once. The rearrangement uses TRBV6-6 and TRBJ2-7; D is ambiguous. V shed 6 bases and J shed 2 bases, with 11 bases lying between them. This CDR3 region has 13 residues. CDR1 is MNHNY, CDR2 SVGAGI, per germline (reference sequence). The CDR3 here is CASRATATYEQYF. CDR3 bases: TGTGCCAGCAGAGCGACGGCGACCTACGAGCAGTACTTC.